Sequencing of this T cell receptor beta chain was carried out in a study of shared clonotypes between healthy human individuals. Overall study findings and caveats: Against clonotypes common to all four donors, non-shared ones had lower generation probabilities.

The CDR3 spans 12 residues. Trimming shortened V by 5 bases and J by 8 bases, and 12 bases separated the two germline ends. Germline V lookup: CDR1 SNHLY, CDR2 FYNNEI. Splitting the CD4+ cells yielded a CD45RA+ naive subset and a CD45RA-negative memory subset. Comments on this clone: Its cognate antigen is unknown.

Assay execution took place at the deep level. Libraries were prepared by immunoSEQ multiplex PCR; TCRdb keeps only in-frame clonotypes and omits some of them. The sample consists of 650,000 to 800,000 clones, 72% of them appearing once. The clonotype originates from a woman younger than 45 in good health. The chain recombines TRBV2 with TRBJ1-2; D is uncertain. Sequencing input: memory CD4+ T cells sorted from blood. Subset denoted: CD45RA-negative fraction. CDR3 residues: CASSLNREGYTF. The DNA of the CDR3 is TGTGCCAGCAGTCTCAATAGAGAGGGCTACACCTTC.